This T cell receptor (beta chain) was found in a study of response to subunit inactivated influenza vaccine. Study observations and caveats: Authors suggested each seasonal flu vaccination may recruit only limited numbers of new T cells.

This CDR3 has 14 residues. The germline CDR1 and CDR2 sequences are SGHVS and FQNEAQ. The germline V and J ends were trimmed by 5 bases and 5 bases, with 15 bases remaining between them. TCRdb independently ran MiXCR on the RT-PCR reads; one entry per CDR3 protein. This sample has hundreds of thousands of distinct CDR3 sequences, with roughly 25% found just once. This clonotype was seen a handful of times. Its antigen is undetermined. This specimen was CD4+ T cells sorted from PBMCs, taken 4 to 6 days after vaccination. The chain carries TRBV7-8 and TRBJ2-5; no definite D call. This TCR was recovered from a man between 45 and 60 years old who received an inactivated influenza vaccine. The CDR3 region is CASSTWTVMETQYF. The DNA of the CDR3 is TGTGCCAGCAGCACGTGGACGGTGATGGAGACCCAGTACTTC.